The text below deals with one TCR beta chain. The entry originates in a study of T-cell reconstitution after alpha-beta-depleted transplantation in children. During its preparation, the TCRbeta library received unique molecular identifiers. TCRdb recomputed calls from the PCR reads with MiXCR, one row per CDR3 protein. The data show some 500,000 distinct CDR3 sequences, with around 16% seen just once and 2.5% to 3.5% held by the top ten. This TCR was sampled from a human donor who donated a stem cell graft to a child with acute lymphoblastic leukemia. Sequencing used PBMCs from the stem cell graft donor, obtained from the stem cell graft.

This CDR3 reads CASSRLSTDTQYF. Written as DNA, the CDR3 is TGTGCCAGCAGTAGGTTGAGCACAGATACGCAGTATTTT. This rearrangement joins TRBV27 to TRBJ2-3; D call uncertain. V lost 5 bases and J 0 bases, leaving 6 bases between the germline ends. Germline CDR1 MNHEY, CDR2 SMNVEV (reference sequence). The length of the CDR3 is 13 residues.